These 9 T cell receptor beta chains came from one sample sequenced in a study of patients and donors after allogeneic stem cell transplantation. TCRdb fed the RT-PCR reads into MiXCR, producing one record per CDR3 protein. The sample lists about 960,000 distinct CDR3 sequences; 15% to 20% were seen once. The sequenced sample consisted of blood, either unsorted or a sorted T cell fraction (not recorded which). The receptors were sampled from a human donor who was either an allogeneic HSCT recipient or a stem cell or donor lymphocyte infusion donor (not recorded which). It is not recorded whose cells these are; they may come from a transplant donor.

This clonotype was seen a few times. The chain employs TRBV12-3 or TRBV12-4 and TRBJ2-4; D uncertain. The CDR3 spans 13 residues. Trimming took off 5 bases at V and 7 bases at J, with 12 bases between the two ends. The DNA for the CDR3 is TGTGCCAGCAGTCGAAATAAGGAGAACATTCAGTACTTC. It encodes CASSRNKENIQYF.

CDR3 sequence (DNA): TGTGCCAGCAGCCAATCTGGCGGGGAGCTGTTTTTT. Translated, it gives CASSQSGGELFF. This chain joins TRBV3-1 and TRBJ2-2, with D hard to call. Germline values: CDR1 LGHDT, CDR2 YNNKEL (reference sequence). The V gene lost 2 bases and the J gene lost 7 bases, with 5 bases spanning the gap. The CDR3 sequence is 12 residues long.

J is TRBJ2-5 and V is TRBV29-1; 9 bases fit TRBD1. With V trimmed by 4 bases and J by 3 bases, 15 bases remained unmatched. The CDR3 runs 17 residues. Germline CDR1 is SQVTM and CDR2 is ANQGSEA. CDR3 DNA sequence: TGCAGCGTTGGGAGGGACAGGGCTGGCGGGATTAAAGAGACCCAGTACTTC. Encoded protein: CSVGRDRAGGIKETQYF. Drawing the rest from reference TRBV29-1 and TRBJ2-5, the complete variable domain is SAVISQKPSRDICQRGTSLTIQCQVDSQVTMMFWYRQQPGQSLTLIATANQGSEATYESGFVIDKFPISRPNLTFSTLTVSNMSPEDSSIYLCSVGRDRAGGIKETQYFGPGTRLLVL.

This clonotype was seen more than once but under ten times. The chain uses TRBV10-3 and TRBJ2-6; no firm D call. Germline V gene sequence: CDR1 ENHRY, CDR2 SYGVKD. The CDR3 extends over 15 amino acids. Trimming left V 2 bases short and J 0 bases short, with 5 bases between. The CDR3 bases are TGTGCCATCAGTGAGGGTGACTCTGGGGCCAACGTCCTGACTTTC. Translation gives CAISEGDSGANVLTF.

This clonotype was seen many times. The chain joins TRBV20-1 to TRBJ2-7; 7 nucleotides line up with TRBD1. V dropped 5 bases and J dropped 6; count of bases not matched to a gene: 4. CDR3 length equals 11 residues. The germline V gene has CDR1 DFQATT and CDR2 SNEGSKA (reference sequence). CDR3 amino acids: CSADRVGEQYF. The CDR3 region has the DNA TGCAGTGCTGACAGGGTGGGCGAGCAGTACTTC.

This clonotype was observed a handful of times. The rearrangement joins TRBV24-1 to TRBJ2-1; TRBD1 matches at 9 bases. This CDR3 comprises 15 residues. The germline V gene encodes CDR1 KGHDR and CDR2 SFDVKD. Trimming removed 1 base from V and 7 bases from J; junction bases left unmatched: 4. The CDR3 DNA reads TGTGCCACCAGTGATTTAGGGGACAGGGTTAATGAGCAGTTCTTC. The encoded protein is CATSDLGDRVNEQFF.

The chain joins TRBV20-1 to TRBJ2-3, with D maybe TRBD1 (6 bases). The germline V and J ends were trimmed by 6 bases and 6 bases, with 28 bases remaining between them. The CDR3 is 17 amino acids. Germline-derived CDR1 and CDR2 are DFQATT and SNEGSKA (reference sequence). As DNA, the CDR3 is TGCAGTGCCCCCCTAGGGAGCAGAGGGGGAGCACAGGATACGCAGTATTTT. Protein product: CSAPLGSRGGAQDTQYF.

This clonotype appeared a few times. V usage is TRBV7-3 and J usage is TRBJ2-2; D gene unclear. Germline lookup yields CDR1 SGHTA and CDR2 FQGTGA. Between the trimmed V and J ends, which lost 4 bases and 3 bases, there was a span of 15 bases. CDR3 length: 16 residues. DNA of the CDR3: TGTGCCAGCAGCTCCAAATTCCGGGCGCACACCGGGGAGCTGTTTTTT. Translated, it gives CASSSKFRAHTGELFF.

J is TRBJ2-1 and V is TRBV20-1; D call uncertain. The germline V gene encodes CDR1 DFQATT and CDR2 SNEGSKA (reference sequence). CDR3 length: 12 amino acids. V gave up 0 bases and J gave up 12 bases, with 12 bases separating them. CDR3: CSARDIGPGQFF. The CDR3 bases are TGCAGTGCTAGAGATATAGGGCCGGGGCAGTTCTTC.